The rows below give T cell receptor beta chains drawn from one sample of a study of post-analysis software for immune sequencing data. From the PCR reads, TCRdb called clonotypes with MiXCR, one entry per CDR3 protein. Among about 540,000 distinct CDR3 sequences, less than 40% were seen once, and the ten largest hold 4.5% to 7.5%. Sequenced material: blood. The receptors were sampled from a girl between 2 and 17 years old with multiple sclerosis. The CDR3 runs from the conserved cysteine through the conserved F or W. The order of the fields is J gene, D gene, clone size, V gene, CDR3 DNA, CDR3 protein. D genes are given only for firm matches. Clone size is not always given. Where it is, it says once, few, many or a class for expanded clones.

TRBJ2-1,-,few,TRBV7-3,TGTGCCAGCAGCTTAGTCCCCGATGAGCAGTTCTTC,CASSLVPDEQFF
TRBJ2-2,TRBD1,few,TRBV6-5,TGTGCCAGCAGTTACTCGAGTAGGGGGCCGGAGACCGGGGAGCTGTTTTTT,CASSYSSRGPETGELFF
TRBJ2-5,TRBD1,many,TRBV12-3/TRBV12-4,TGTGCCAGCAGTTTCCGGGACAGGGAGACCCAGTACTTC,CASSFRDRETQYF
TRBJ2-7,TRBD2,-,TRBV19,TGTGCCAGTAGTTCGGGACTAGGGGGATACGAGCAGTACTTC,CASSSGLGGYEQYF
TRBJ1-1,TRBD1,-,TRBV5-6,TGTGCCAGCAGCGCCCGGACAGGGGGCAAGGGCACTGAAGCTTTCTTT,CASSARTGGKGTEAFF
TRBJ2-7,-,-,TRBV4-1,TGCGCCAGCAGCCAAGTGGTAGGGGGGCCCTACGAGCAGTACTTC,CASSQVVGGPYEQYF
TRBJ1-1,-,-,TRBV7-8,TGTGCCAGCAGCTTCCGACGGGCCCGAAGTACTGAAGCTTTCTTT,CASSFRRARSTEAFF
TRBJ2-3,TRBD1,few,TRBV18,TGTGCCAGCTCCCCAGTCCAGGTGGGACAGGGTTTCGGGGATACGCAGTATTTT,CASSPVQVGQGFGDTQYF
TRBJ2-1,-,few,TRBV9,TGTGCCAGCAGCGTAGACAATGAGCAGTTCTTC,CASSVDNEQFF
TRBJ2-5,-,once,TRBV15,TGTGCCACCAGCAGAGGGGACGACTATGAGCAGTACTTC,CATSRGDDYEQYF
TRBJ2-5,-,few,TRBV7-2,TGTGCCAGCAGCTTAGGACGCAGGAGGGCACTGGAGACCCAGTACTTC,CASSLGRRRALETQYF
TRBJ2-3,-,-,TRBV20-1,TGCAGTGCTACCAACCGGGGACATCTTAGCACAGATACGCAGTATTTT,CSATNRGHLSTDTQYF
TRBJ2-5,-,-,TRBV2,TGTGCCAGCAGTGAAGAGTTCCTGGGGGAGACCCAGTACTTC,CASSEEFLGETQYF
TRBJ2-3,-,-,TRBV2,TGTGCCAGCAGTGGCCGGGCTCCGGGAAGTGATACGCAGTATTTT,CASSGRAPGSDTQYF
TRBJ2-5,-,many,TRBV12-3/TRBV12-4,TGTGCCAGCAGTGCCGACGGGAGCGAAGAGACCCAGTACTTC,CASSADGSEETQYF
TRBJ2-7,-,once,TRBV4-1,TGCGCCAGCGGCCGCTCTCCAGAGGGGCGACCCTACGAGCAGTACTTC,CASGRSPEGRPYEQYF
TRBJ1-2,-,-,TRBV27,TGTGCCAGCAGTTCCCGTGGAGGGAGGCACGGCTACACCTTC,CASSSRGGRHGYTF
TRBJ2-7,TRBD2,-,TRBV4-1,TGCGCCAGCAGCCAACTAGCGGGGACGTCCTACGAGCAGTACTTC,CASSQLAGTSYEQYF
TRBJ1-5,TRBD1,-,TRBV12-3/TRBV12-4,TGTGCCAGCAGTCAGGACAGGGGATTTAATCAGCCCCAGCATTTT,CASSQDRGFNQPQHF
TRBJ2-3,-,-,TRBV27,TGTGCCAGCAGTTTTTCGGTGCCGAGGGCTACTCCCACAGATACGCAGTATTTT,CASSFSVPRATPTDTQYF
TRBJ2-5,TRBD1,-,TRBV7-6,TGTGCCAGCAGCCCAAACAGGGGAGAGACCCAGTACTTC,CASSPNRGETQYF
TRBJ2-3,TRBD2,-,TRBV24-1,TGTGCCACCAGTGATGTCCTAGCGGGGGGACCGTTTACCAAAACCCTCACAGATACGCAGTATTTT,CATSDVLAGGPFTKTLTDTQYF
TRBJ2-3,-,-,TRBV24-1,TGTGCCACCAGTGATCCACGAAGTCTAGCCACAGATACGCAGTATTTT,CATSDPRSLATDTQYF
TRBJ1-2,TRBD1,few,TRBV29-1,TGCAGCGCGGGACAGGGGGGCTATGGCTACACCTTC,CSAGQGGYGYTF
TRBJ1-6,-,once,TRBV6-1,TGTGCCAGCAGCGTAGCTAGCGGAACTTTCTCCTATAATTCACCCCTCCACTTT,CASSVASGTFSYNSPLHF
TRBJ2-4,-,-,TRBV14,TGTGCCAGCAGCCAATCGAAATTAACCAAAAACATTCAGTACTTC,CASSQSKLTKNIQYF
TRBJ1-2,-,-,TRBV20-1,TGCAGTGCTCCTGGTAGAAACTATGGCTACACCTTC,CSAPGRNYGYTF
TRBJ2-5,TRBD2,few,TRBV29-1,TGCAGCGTTGGGGAGGGGACGGGTGAGCAGTACTTC,CSVGEGTGEQYF
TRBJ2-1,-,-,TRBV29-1,TGCGGCGCGGGGGCGGGGGATCCTGAGCAGTTCTTC,CGAGAGDPEQFF
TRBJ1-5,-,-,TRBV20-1,TGCAGTGCTGAGGCGGGGCAGGTCTGGGGCGGCAATCAGCCCCAGCATTTT,CSAEAGQVWGGNQPQHF
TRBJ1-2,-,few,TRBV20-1,TGCAGTGCTCCAGACAGTTATTGGGGCTACACCTTC,CSAPDSYWGYTF
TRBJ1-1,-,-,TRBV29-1,TGCAGCGTTGGGCACACTGAAGCTTTCTTT,CSVGHTEAFF
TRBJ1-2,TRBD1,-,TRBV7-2,TGTGCCAGCAGCAACAGGGGGCCCAACTATGGCTACACCTTC,CASSNRGPNYGYTF
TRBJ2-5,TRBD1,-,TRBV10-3,TGTGCCATCAGTGTTGGGACAGGGGTGTTCAATGAGCAGTACTTC,CAISVGTGVFNEQYF
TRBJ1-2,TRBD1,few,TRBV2,TGTGCCAGCAGTGCGGGACAGGACTATGGCTACACCTTC,CASSAGQDYGYTF
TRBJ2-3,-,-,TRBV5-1,TGCGCCAGCAGCCCGGGACAGACTAGCGCAGATACGCAGTATTTT,CASSPGQTSADTQYF
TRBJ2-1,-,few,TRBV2,TGTGCCAGCAGTCAAGGGGATAATGCGGCTAGCTTGTTCTTC,CASSQGDNAASLFF
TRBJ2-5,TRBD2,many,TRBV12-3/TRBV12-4,TGTGCCAGCAGTTCCTACCTAGCGGGACAAGAGACCCAGTACTTC,CASSSYLAGQETQYF
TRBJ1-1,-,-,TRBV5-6,TGTGCCAGCAGCTCAGGTTTTGTAGGAACTGAGGCTTTCTTT,CASSSGFVGTEAFF
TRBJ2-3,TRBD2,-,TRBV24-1,TGCGCCACCAGTGATTACCCGCGGGGGGGAAGCACAGATACGCAGTATTTT,CATSDYPRGGSTDTQYF
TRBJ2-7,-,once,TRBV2,TGTGCCGGGGGGGGACAGCGTAGAACCTCCTCCTACGAGCAGTACTTC,CAGGGQRRTSSYEQYF
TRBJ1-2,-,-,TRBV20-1,TGCAGTGCTAGAGATCGGGTACGGGACTATGGCTACACCTTC,CSARDRVRDYGYTF
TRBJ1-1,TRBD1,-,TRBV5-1,TGCGCCAGCAGCTTGTTCTTCGGGACAGTCAACACTGAAGCTTTCTTT,CASSLFFGTVNTEAFF
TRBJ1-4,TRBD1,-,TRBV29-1,TGCAGCGTCAAATTCGGACAGGGCGGTGAAAAACTGTTTTTT,CSVKFGQGGEKLFF
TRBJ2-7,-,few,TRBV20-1,TGCAGTGCTAGTTTTTCGGGCATCAACTACGAGCAGTACTTC,CSASFSGINYEQYF
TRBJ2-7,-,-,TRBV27,TGTGCCAGCAGTATAGGCCCCTACAATGAGCAGTACTTC,CASSIGPYNEQYF
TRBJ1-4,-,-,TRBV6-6,TGTGCCAGCAGTTACGCGGGGGAAGATGAAAAACTGTTTTTT,CASSYAGEDEKLFF
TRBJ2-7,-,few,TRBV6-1,TGTGCCAGCAGTAAACACCTCTACGAGCAGTACTTC,CASSKHLYEQYF
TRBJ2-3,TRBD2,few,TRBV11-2,TGTGCCAGCAGCTTAGCGGGGGGAGACACAGATACGCAGTATTTT,CASSLAGGDTDTQYF
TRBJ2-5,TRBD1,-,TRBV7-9,TGTGCCAGCAGCTTGGAAACAGGGGATACCCAGGACTTC,CASSLETGDTQDF
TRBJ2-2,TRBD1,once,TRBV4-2,TGTGCCAGCAGCCAGGGGCAGGGGGATTACGTCGGGGAGCTGTTTTTT,CASSQGQGDYVGELFF
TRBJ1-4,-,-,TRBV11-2,TGTGCCAGCAGCCTAAGCGGGGCTAGTGGGGAAAAACTGTTTTTT,CASSLSGASGEKLFF
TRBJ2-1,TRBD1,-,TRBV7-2,TGTGCCAGCAGCTTAGCGACAGGGGGGTCCTACAATGAGCAGTTCTTC,CASSLATGGSYNEQFF
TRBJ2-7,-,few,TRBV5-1,TGCGCCAGCAGCCCACAATGGCAGGTGAAGGACGAGCAGTACTTC,CASSPQWQVKDEQYF
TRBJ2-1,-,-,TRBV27,TGTGCCAGCAGTCTCTCGGGGGAGACCTACAATGAGCAGTTCTTC,CASSLSGETYNEQFF
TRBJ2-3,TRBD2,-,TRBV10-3,TGTGCCATCAGTGAGCCCCTACTAGCGGATACGCAGTATTTT,CAISEPLLADTQYF
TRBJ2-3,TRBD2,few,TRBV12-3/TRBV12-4,TGTGCCAGCAGTTTAAAAAGTAGCGGGGGGATCACAGATACGCAGTATTTT,CASSLKSSGGITDTQYF
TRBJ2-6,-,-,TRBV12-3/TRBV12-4,TGTGCCAGCACCAAATCCCCTCTGAGGATTGGGGCCCTTGGTGGGGCCAACGTCCTGACTTTC,CASTKSPLRIGALGGANVLTF
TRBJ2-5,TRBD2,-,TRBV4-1,TGCGCCAGCAGCCAATTCTTCCAGCGGGGGGGCCGAAGAGAGACCCAGTACTTC,CASSQFFQRGGRRETQYF
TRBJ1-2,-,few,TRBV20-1,TGCAGTTCCCTCTTCGATGCTAACTATGGCTACACCTTC,CSSLFDANYGYTF